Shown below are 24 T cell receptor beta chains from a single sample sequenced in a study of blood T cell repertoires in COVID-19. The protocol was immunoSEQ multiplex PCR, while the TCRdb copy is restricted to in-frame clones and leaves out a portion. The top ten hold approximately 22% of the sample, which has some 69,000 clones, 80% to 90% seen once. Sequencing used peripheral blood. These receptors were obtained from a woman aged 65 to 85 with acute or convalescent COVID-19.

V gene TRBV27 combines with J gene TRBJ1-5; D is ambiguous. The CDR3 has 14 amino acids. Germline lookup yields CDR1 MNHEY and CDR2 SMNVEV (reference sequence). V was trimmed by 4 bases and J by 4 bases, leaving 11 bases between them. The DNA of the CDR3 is TGTGCCAGCAGTTGGGGAGCTTATAATCAGCCCCAGCATTTT. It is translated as CASSWGAYNQPQHF.

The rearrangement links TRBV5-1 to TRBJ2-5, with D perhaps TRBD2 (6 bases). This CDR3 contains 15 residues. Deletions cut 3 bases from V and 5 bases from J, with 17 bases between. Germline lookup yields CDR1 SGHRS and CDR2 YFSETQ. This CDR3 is CASSSRPGLMETQYF. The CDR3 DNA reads TGCGCCAGCAGCTCGAGGCCGGGACTGATGGAGACCCAGTACTTC. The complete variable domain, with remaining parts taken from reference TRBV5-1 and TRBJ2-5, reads KAGVTQTPRYLIKTRGQQVTLSCSPISGHRSVSWYQQTPGQGLQFLFEYFSETQRNKGNFPGRFSGRQFSNSRSEMNVSTLELGDSALYLCASSSRPGLMETQYFGPGTRLLVL.

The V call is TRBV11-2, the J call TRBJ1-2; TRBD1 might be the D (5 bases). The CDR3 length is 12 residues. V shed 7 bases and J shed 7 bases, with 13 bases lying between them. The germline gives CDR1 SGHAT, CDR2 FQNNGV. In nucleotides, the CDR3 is TGTGCCAGCAACACGGGGGGTAGTGGCTACACCTTC. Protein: CASNTGGSGYTF.

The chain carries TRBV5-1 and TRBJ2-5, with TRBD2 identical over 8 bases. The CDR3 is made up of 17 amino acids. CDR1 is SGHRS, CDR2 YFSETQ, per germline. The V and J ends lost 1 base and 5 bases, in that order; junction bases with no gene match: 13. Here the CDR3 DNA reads TGCGCCAGCAGCTTGAGAGCGGGAGTGGGAAGTGGGGAGACCCAGTACTTC. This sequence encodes CASSLRAGVGSGETQYF.

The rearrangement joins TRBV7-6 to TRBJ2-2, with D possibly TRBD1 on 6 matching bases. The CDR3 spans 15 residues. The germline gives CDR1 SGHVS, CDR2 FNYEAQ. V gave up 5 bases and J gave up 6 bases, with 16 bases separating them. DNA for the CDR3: TGTGCCAGCAGCGCCTTCCTACAGGGTTCCGGGGAGCTGTTTTTT. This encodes CASSAFLQGSGELFF.

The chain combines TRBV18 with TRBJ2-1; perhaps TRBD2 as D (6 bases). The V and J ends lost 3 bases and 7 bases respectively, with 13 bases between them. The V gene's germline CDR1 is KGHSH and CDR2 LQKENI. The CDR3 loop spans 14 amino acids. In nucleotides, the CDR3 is TGTGCCAGCTCACCTTTGATCAGCGGGAATGAGCAGTTCTTC. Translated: CASSPLISGNEQFF.

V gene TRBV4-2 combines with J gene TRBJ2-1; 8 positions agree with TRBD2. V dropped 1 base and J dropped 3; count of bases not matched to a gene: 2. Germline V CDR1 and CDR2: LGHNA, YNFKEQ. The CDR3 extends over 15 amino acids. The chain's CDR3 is CASSQGLASYNEQFF. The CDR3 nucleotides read TGTGCCAGCAGCCAAGGACTAGCGAGCTACAATGAGCAGTTCTTC.

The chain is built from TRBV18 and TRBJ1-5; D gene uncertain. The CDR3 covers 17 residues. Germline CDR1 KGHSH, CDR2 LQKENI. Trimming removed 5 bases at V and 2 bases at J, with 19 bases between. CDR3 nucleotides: TGTGCCAGCTCAACGAAAAGTTCGAGGCGAGGCAATCAGCCCCAGCATTTT. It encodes CASSTKSSRRGNQPQHF.

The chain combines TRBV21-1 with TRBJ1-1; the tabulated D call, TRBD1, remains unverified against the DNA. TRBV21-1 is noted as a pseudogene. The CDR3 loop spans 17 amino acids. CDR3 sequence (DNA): TGTGCCAGCAGCAATATCCCCTCGGCCAGGATGAACACTGAAGCTTTCTTT. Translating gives CASSNIPSARMNTEAFF.

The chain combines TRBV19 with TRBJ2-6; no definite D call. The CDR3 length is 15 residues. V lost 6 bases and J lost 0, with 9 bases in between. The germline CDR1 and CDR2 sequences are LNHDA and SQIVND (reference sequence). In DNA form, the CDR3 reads TGTGCCAGTAGCCGTAGAGACTCTGGGGCCAACGTCCTGACTTTC. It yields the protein CASSRRDSGANVLTF.

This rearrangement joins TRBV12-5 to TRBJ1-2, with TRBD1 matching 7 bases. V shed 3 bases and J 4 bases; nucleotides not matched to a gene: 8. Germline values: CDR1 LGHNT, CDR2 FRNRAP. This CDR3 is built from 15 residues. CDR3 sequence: CASGLQTGKGYGYTF. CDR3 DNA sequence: TGTGCTAGTGGTTTACAGACAGGGAAAGGCTATGGCTACACCTTC. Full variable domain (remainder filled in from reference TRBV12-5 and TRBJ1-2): DARVTQTPRHKVTEMGQEVTMRCQPILGHNTVFWYRQTMMQGLELLAYFRNRAPLDDSGMPKDRFSAEMPDATLATLKIQPSEPRDSAVYFCASGLQTGKGYGYTFGSGTRLTVV.

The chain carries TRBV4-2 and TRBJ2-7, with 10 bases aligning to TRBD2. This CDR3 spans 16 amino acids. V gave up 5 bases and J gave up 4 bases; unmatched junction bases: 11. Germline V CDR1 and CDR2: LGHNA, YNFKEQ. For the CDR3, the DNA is TGTGCCAGCAGCAAGGGAATAGCGGGAGGAGGGTACGAGCAGTACTTC. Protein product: CASSKGIAGGGYEQYF.

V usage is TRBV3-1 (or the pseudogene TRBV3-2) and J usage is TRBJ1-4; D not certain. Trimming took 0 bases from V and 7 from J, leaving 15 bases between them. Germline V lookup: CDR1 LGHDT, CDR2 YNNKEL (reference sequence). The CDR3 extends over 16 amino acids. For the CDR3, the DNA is TGTGCCAGCAGCCAAGATGGCGACCTCCGAGGTGAAAAACTGTTTTTT. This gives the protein CASSQDGDLRGEKLFF.

Here the CDR3 DNA reads TGTGCCAGCAGTCTGTGGAGCGGGGTGATCACAGATACGCAGTATTTT. Translated, it gives CASSLWSGVITDTQYF. The chain couples TRBV28 to TRBJ2-3; 7 bases fit TRBD2. With V trimmed by 5 bases and J by 2 bases, 10 bases remained unmatched. Germline-derived CDR1 and CDR2 are MDHEN and SYDVKM. This CDR3 has 16 residues.

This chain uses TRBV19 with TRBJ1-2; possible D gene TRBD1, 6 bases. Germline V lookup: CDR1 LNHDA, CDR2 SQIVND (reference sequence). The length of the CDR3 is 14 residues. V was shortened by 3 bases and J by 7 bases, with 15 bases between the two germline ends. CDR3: CASSILGALSGYTF. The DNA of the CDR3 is TGTGCCAGTAGTATTCTGGGGGCGCTTAGTGGCTACACCTTC.

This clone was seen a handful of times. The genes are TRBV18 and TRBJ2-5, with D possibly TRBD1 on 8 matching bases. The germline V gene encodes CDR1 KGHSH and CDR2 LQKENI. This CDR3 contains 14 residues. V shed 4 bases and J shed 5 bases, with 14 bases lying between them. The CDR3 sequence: CASSRDRGGETQYF. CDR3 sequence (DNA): TGTGCCAGCTCACGCGACAGGGGAGGGGAGACCCAGTACTTC.

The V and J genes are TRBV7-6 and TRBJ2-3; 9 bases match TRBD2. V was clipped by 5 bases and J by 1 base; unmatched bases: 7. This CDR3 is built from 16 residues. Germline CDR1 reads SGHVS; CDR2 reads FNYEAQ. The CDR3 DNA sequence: TGTGCCAGCAGCCCTAATAGCGGGAGTCGCACAGATACGCAGTATTTT. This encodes CASSPNSGSRTDTQYF.

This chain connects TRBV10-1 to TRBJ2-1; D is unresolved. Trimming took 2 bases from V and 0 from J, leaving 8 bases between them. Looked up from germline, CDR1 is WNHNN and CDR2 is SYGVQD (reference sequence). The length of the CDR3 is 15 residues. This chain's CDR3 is CASSEGRGSYNEQFF. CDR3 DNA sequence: TGCGCCAGCAGTGAGGGCCGAGGCTCCTACAATGAGCAGTTCTTC.

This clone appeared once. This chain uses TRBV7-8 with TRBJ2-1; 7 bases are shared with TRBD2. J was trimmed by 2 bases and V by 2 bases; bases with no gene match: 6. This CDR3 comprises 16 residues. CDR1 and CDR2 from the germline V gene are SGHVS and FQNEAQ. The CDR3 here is CASSLSGRKPYNEQFF. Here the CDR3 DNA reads TGTGCCAGCAGCTTATCCGGGAGGAAGCCCTACAATGAGCAGTTCTTC.

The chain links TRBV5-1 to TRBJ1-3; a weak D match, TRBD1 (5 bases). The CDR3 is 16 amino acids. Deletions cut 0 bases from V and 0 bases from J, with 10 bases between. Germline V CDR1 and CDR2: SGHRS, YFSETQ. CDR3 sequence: CASSLASGPSGNTIYF. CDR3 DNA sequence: TGCGCCAGCAGCTTGGCGTCAGGGCCCTCTGGAAACACCATATATTTT.

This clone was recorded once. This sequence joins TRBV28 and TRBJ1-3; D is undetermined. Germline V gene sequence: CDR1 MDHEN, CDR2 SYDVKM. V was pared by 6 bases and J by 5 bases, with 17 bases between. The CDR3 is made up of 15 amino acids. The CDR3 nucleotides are TGTGCCAGCAGCAATCAGCTCGGAGGAAGAAACACCATATATTTT. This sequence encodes CASSNQLGGRNTIYF.

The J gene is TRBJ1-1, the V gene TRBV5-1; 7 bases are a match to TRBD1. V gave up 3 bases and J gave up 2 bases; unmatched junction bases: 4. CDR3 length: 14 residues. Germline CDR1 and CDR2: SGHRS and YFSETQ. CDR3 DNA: TGCGCCAGCAGCTCGGGGACAGCCAACACTGAAGCTTTCTTT. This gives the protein CASSSGTANTEAFF.

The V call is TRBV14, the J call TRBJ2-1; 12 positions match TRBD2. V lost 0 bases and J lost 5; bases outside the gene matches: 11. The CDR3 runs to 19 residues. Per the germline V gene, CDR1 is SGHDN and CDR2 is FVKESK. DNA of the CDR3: TGTGCCAGCAGCCAAGATGGAGAACTGACTAGCGGGGGTCACAATGAGCAGTTCTTC. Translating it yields CASSQDGELTSGGHNEQFF.

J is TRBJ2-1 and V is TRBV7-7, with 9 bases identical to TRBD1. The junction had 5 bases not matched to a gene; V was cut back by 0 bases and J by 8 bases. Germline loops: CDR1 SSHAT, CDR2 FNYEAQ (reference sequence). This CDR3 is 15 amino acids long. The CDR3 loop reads CASSLAQGAFYEQFF. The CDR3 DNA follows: TGTGCCAGCAGCTTAGCACAGGGGGCCTTCTATGAGCAGTTCTTC.